This TCR beta chain was identified during a study of response to subunit inactivated influenza vaccine. Germline CDR1 MNHEY, CDR2 SVGEGT. Trimming took 2 bases from V and 4 from J; bases not matched to a gene: 10. The length of the CDR3 is 17 residues. Study-wide results and limits: Researchers suggested that each seasonal influenza vaccination recruits few new T cells.

This clonotype appeared a few times. Antigen specificity is unknown. TCRdb ran MiXCR on the RT-PCR reads and lists one entry per CDR3 protein. The table lists 200,000 to 250,000 distinct CDR3 sequences, 12% of them singletons. The sequence was collected from a middle-aged man who received an inactivated influenza vaccine. The sequenced sample was non-naive T cells sorted from PBMCs, obtained 14 days before vaccination. This sequence joins TRBV6-2 or TRBV6-3 and TRBJ2-1; 8 bases fit TRBD2. This CDR3 reads CASSYRWTGGPYNEQFF. Written as DNA, the CDR3 is TGTGCCAGCAGTTACCGGTGGACGGGGGGGCCATACAATGAGCAGTTCTTC.